The present entry profiles one T cell receptor beta chain with its context. What it recognizes is unknown. The length of the CDR3 is 14 residues. Per germline, CDR1 SGHRS and CDR2 YFSETQ. Trimming took 1 base from V and 7 from J, leaving 11 bases between them. In the authors' methods: In papillary thyroid cancer, a distant-metastasis classifier was built using CDR3 differences across clinicopathological groups. MiXCR re-clonotyped the PCR reads for TCRdb. None of the V and J calls come from the authors' own analysis; TCRdb made them. In the table there are 15,000 to 20,000 clones, roughly 22% of which are singletons. Among the patients, none had received any treatment before thyroid surgery. This specimen comes from a study of metastatic and nonmetastatic thyroid tumors. The wider study: Peripheral blood and tumor or nodule samples from malignant and benign thyroid patients were compared. General study results and limits: Relative to benign nodules, malignant thyroid tumors were reportedly characterized by significantly elevated TCR beta diversity in blood and tumor.

This sequence joins TRBV5-1 and TRBJ2-2, with TRBD1 as a possible D gene (5 bases). The sequence came from a female donor with papillary thyroid cancer or a benign thyroid nodule (not recorded which). Some clones in this sample may be carry-over from other donors' samples. Sequenced input: adjacent normal tissue. Here the CDR3 DNA reads TGCGCCAGCAGCTTGATGGGGCAGGGCGGGGAGCTGTTTTTT. Translating gives CASSLMGQGGELFF.